This T cell receptor (beta chain) was captured in a study of PD-1 blockade in classical Hodgkin lymphoma. Overall study findings and caveats: Newly diagnosed patients reportedly had lower baseline TCR diversity than healthy donors.

Following autologous stem cell transplantation, relapse occurred in every patient, and exposure to brentuximab vedotin varied. Germline loops: CDR1 MNHNS, CDR2 SASEGT. J was trimmed by 4 bases and V by 5 bases; bases with no gene match: 10. The CDR3 spans 15 residues. Note on this clone: Its specificity is unknown.

Profiling relied on immunoSEQ multiplex PCR, and the TCRdb table lists in-frame clones only, not all of them. The data contain about 21,000 clones, 70% to 80% of them singletons. Specimen: peripheral blood mononuclear cells (PBMCs), collected at baseline. This rearrangement joins TRBV6-1 to TRBJ2-7, with 8 bases that match TRBD1. The TCR was taken from a human donor with classical Hodgkin lymphoma. The CDR3 reads CASSMRSGGLYEQYF. The DNA for the CDR3 is TGTGCCAGCAGTATGAGGTCAGGGGGCCTGTACGAGCAGTACTTC.